The T cell receptor (beta chain) described here comes from a study of CD8 T cells in Susac syndrome. General study findings and limits: A relatively small number of individuals underwent TCR sequencing and HLA analysis.

V shed 0 bases, J shed 7 bases, and the junction held 8 bases outside the gene matches. Looked up from germline, CDR1 is SGHRS and CDR2 is YFSETQ. CDR3 length equals 16 residues. Random-hexamer reverse transcription was applied to roughly 0.5 to 1 ug RNA. MiXCR, applied by TCRdb to the immunoSEQ multiplex PCR reads, yields one record per CDR3 protein. The repertoire includes around 150,000 distinct CDR3 sequences, 85% to 95% of them detected once, and about 0.14% sits in the top ten. From blood CD8+ and CD4+ T cells, the TCR beta chain was sequenced. TEMRA cells were FACS-enriched and CD8+ and CD4+ T cells negatively isolated. Turning to this clonotype: No antigen is known for it.

The source is a human donor in good health. This chain uses TRBV5-1 with TRBJ1-2; TRBD1 matches at 11 bases. The sample comprised CD4+ T cells from PBMCs. The CDR3 coding sequence is TGCGCCAGCAGCTTGGACCCCGGGACAGGGGGAGTTGGCTACACCTTC. It translates to CASSLDPGTGGVGYTF.